The source of this T cell receptor beta chain is a study of cytomegalovirus exposure and HLA in healthy donors. Primers: 60 Vbeta forward and 13 Jbeta reverse. Assay used: immunoSEQ multiplex PCR; TCRdb lists only in-frame clones, some missing. This repertoire shows approximately 110,000 clones, 70% to 85% found once; its top ten account for 3.5% to 4.5%. Regarding the study as a whole: Sequencing artifact likely explains a cluster of highly shared sequence variants. In a later analysis, specific HLA alleles were associated with under 20,000 TCR beta sequences at a 0.05 false discovery rate.

To note about this clone: Its antigen is as yet unknown.

The CDR3 runs 13 residues. V was shortened by 2 bases and J by 1 base, with 5 bases between the two germline ends. CDR1 is MNHEY and CDR2 is SMNVEV in the germline V gene (reference sequence). What was sequenced was PBMCs. The chain carries TRBV27 and TRBJ1-2; weak D call: TRBD1 (5 bases). The TCR was taken from a human donor in good health. CDR3: CASSLGHNYGYTF. The CDR3 nucleotides are TGTGCCAGCAGTTTAGGACATAACTATGGCTACACCTTC.